This T cell receptor beta chain was observed in a study of cytomegalovirus exposure and HLA in healthy donors. Overall study results and limits: Analyzed later, most CMV-associated TCR beta chains appeared HLA-restricted. The study carried out a later analysis of TCR beta sequences. It associated 15,000 to 20,000 of them with specific HLA alleles at a false discovery rate of 0.05.

With 60 Vbeta and 13 Jbeta primers, the PCR was carried out. Measured with immunoSEQ multiplex PCR; TCRdb has only the in-frame clones, and not every one. This sample's table has tens of thousands of clones. A word on this clone: Its matching antigen is unknown.

The sample was PBMCs. This receptor was identified in a woman between 55 and 75 years old in good health and CMV-seronegative.

CDR3 loop: CASSAGTSSGEQYF. The CDR3, as DNA: TGTGCCAGCTCTGCCGGGACTAGTAGTGGCGAGCAGTACTTC. The chain has TRBV18 and TRBJ2-7; 8 nucleotides match TRBD2. From germline, CDR1 is KGHSH and CDR2 LQKENI. CDR3 length: 14 amino acids. With V trimmed by 6 bases and J by 6 bases, 10 bases remained unmatched.